The source of this T cell receptor (beta chain) is a study of beta chain features in type 1 diabetes. Study-wide findings and caveats: Naive, central memory and Treg TCRB repertoires appeared more alike in patients than in healthy donors. There were fewer insertions and more deletions at the VDJ junctions of type 1 diabetes patients.

Sorting with CD45RO/CCR7/CD25/CD127/CD95/CD27 yielded naive, central memory, regulatory and stem-like memory CD4+ cells. With 5 bases removed from V and 7 bases from J, the gap between germline ends came to 12 bases. In germline, CDR1 is SGDLS, CDR2 YYNGEE. The CDR3 extends over 13 amino acids. A note on this clone: Its antigen is currently unknown.

Since all of the isolated RNA was reverse transcribed, expressed TCRB transcripts were what got sequenced. The table came from immunoSEQ multiplex PCR; TCRdb's copy has only in-frame clones and leaves some out. The sample has 200,000 to 250,000 clones, roughly 9.6% seen once; the top ten hold around 0.031%. The rearrangement joins TRBV9 to TRBJ2-2; TRBD2 might be the D (5 bases). The sample was naive CD4+ T cells from blood. The receptor was isolated from a woman aged 18-30 years in good health. The CDR3 nucleotides read TGTGCCAGCAGACTAGACCAGATCGGGGAGCTGTTTTTT. It specifies CASRLDQIGELFF.